The rows below give T cell receptor beta chains drawn from one sample of a study of Ad26.COV2.S vaccination and SARS-CoV-2 variants. Sequencing used immunoSEQ multiplex PCR; TCRdb keeps in-frame clones, though not all of them. The sample includes over 400,000 clones, 92% of them seen just once. The sample here was peripheral blood, taken in a trial of Ad26.COV2.S vaccine versus placebo. These receptors were taken from a person between 18 and 65 years old who received the Ad26.COV2.S COVID-19 vaccine or a placebo. The CDR3 runs from the conserved cysteine through the conserved F or W. Fields, in order: D gene, J gene, V gene, clone size, CDR3 protein, CDR3 DNA. D genes are given only for firm matches. The size of a clone is reported for some rows only, either as once, few or many, or as a class for expanded clones.

- TRBJ1-3 TRBV7-9 - CASSRVQVSGNTIYF TGTGCCAGCAGCCGGGTACAAGTCTCTGGAAACACCATATATTTT
TRBD1 TRBJ2-1 TRBV19 few CASSFQGAYNEQFF TGTGCCAGTAGTTTTCAGGGGGCCTACAATGAGCAGTTCTTC
- TRBJ1-2 TRBV20-1 - CSGTGTYGYTF TGCAGTGGTACCGGGACCTATGGCTACACCTTC
- TRBJ1-1 TRBV6-2/TRBV6-3 once CASSSNTGNTEAFF TGTGCCAGCAGTTCAAATACCGGGAACACTGAAGCTTTCTTT
- TRBJ2-1 TRBV24-1 - CATSAPAAVSYNEQFF TGTGCCACCAGTGCCCCGGCGGCGGTATCCTACAATGAGCAGTTCTTC
- TRBJ2-5 TRBV6-2/TRBV6-3 - CASSYSGFQETQYF TGTGCCAGCAGTTACTCCGGGTTCCAAGAGACCCAGTACTTC
TRBD1 TRBJ1-1 TRBV19 once CASSLDRGSNTEAFF TGTGCCAGTAGCCTCGACAGGGGATCGAACACTGAAGCTTTCTTT
- TRBJ1-6 TRBV30 - CAWSGLGSNSPLHF TGTGCCTGGAGTGGTTTAGGGAGCAATTCACCCCTCCACTTT
TRBD2 TRBJ2-1 TRBV6-1 - CASSEGRLATLMNEQFF TGTGCCAGCAGTGAAGGCCGACTAGCAACTTTGATGAATGAGCAGTTCTTC
- TRBJ1-1 TRBV15 - CATSGLANTEAFF TGTGCCACCAGCGGGCTAGCGAACACTGAAGCTTTCTTT
TRBD1 TRBJ1-5 TRBV6-5 - CASGRGQGQPQHF TGTGCCAGCGGCAGGGGGCAGGGTCAGCCCCAGCATTTT
- TRBJ2-1 TRBV7-9 - CASSKRGLPYNEQFF TGTGCCAGCAGCAAACGGGGGTTACCCTACAATGAGCAGTTCTTC
TRBD1 TRBJ1-1 TRBV5-6 - CASSPDRGINTEAFF TGTGCCAGCAGCCCGGACAGGGGTATCAACACTGAAGCTTTCTTT
TRBD1 TRBJ1-6 TRBV19 - CASMGQSSYNSPLHF TGTGCCAGTATGGGACAGAGCTCCTATAATTCACCCCTCCACTTT
- TRBJ1-4 TRBV2 - CASRVSSTNEKLFF TGTGCCAGCAGGGTCAGCTCAACTAATGAAAAACTGTTTTTT
- TRBJ1-3 TRBV27 few CASRDPGSGNTIYF TGTGCCAGCAGGGACCCAGGCTCTGGAAACACCATATATTTT